These 11 T cell receptor delta chains share one sample of origin, sequenced in a study of Vδ1+ human thymocytes. These TCRs' antigens remain unknown. Study results and limitations: In the thymus, TRG and TRD repertoires looked highly polyclonal with Gaussian CDR3 lengths.

Extracted RNA was reverse transcribed into cDNA. CDR3 amplicons came from multiplex PCR with pooled V-gene forward and constant-region reverse primers. TCRdb redid clone calling on the multiplex PCR reads using CATT. In the table there are about 58,000 delta-chain clones, less than 15% of which are singletons. The sample was Vdelta1+ gamma-delta thymocytes from the thymus. Documented subset: FACS-sorted CD3+ TCRalphabeta- TCRVdelta1+ TCRVdelta2- thymocytes. The source is a girl less than two years old who had congenital heart surgery.

The chain uses TRDV1 and TRDJ1; TRDD3 agrees at 10 bases. CDR3 size: 21 residues. The J segment lost 0 bases and the V segment lost 5 bases, leaving 21 bases of the junction unmatched. Germline values: CDR1 TSWWSYY, CDR2 QGS. As DNA, the CDR3 is TGTGCTCTTGGGCCCTCGCGTACCCACTGGGGGATCCCGCTGTACACCGATAAACTCATCTTT. Encoded protein: CALGPSRTHWGIPLYTDKLIF.

With regard to this clone: A much larger clone is a single base away; this may be a read error. This chain joins TRDV2 and TRDJ1, with 12 bases aligning to TRDD3. The trim removed 0 bases at V and 3 bases at J, leaving 13 bases unmatched. The CDR3 totals 19 residues. Germline-derived CDR1 and CDR2 are GEAIGNYY and EKD. CDR3 amino acids: CACDTGPFTGGYYADKLIF. CDR3 DNA sequence: TGTGCCTGTGACACCGGCCCATTTACTGGGGGATACTACGCCGATAAACTCATCTTT.

This clone was recorded a few times. The rearrangement uses TRDV1 and TRDJ1; 13 bases map to TRDD3. CDR1 and CDR2 (germline): TSWWSYY, QGS. The CDR3 is 30 amino acids. After removal of 2 bases from V and 1 base from J, the junction contained 43 bases not matched to a gene. CDR3 residues: CALGERLFFPSLLGQGGLLGDTPPTDKLIF. The CDR3 DNA follows: TGTGCTCTTGGGGAAAGGCTCTTCTTTCCCTCTTTACTGGGGCAGGGGGGCCTACTGGGGGATACGCCCCCCACCGATAAACTCATCTTT.

V is TRDV1 and J is TRDJ1, with TRDD3 matching over 13 bases. Germline CDR1 TSWWSYY, CDR2 QGS. V gave up 2 bases and J gave up 3 bases; unmatched junction bases: 15. CDR3 length equals 20 residues. CDR3 residues: CALGETQRLGDTRGADKLIF. CDR3 bases: TGTGCTCTTGGGGAAACCCAGAGACTGGGGGATACGCGGGGAGCCGATAAACTCATCTTT.

This clone was observed many times. The rearrangement uses TRDV2 and TRDJ1; 8 nucleotides match TRDD3. The CDR3 sequence is 16 residues long. V shed 3 bases and J 0 bases; nucleotides not matched to a gene: 8. Germline V lookup: CDR1 GEAIGNYY, CDR2 EKD. Here the CDR3 DNA reads TGTGCCTGTGACGTACTGGGGGGCCTGTACACCGATAAACTCATCTTT. It codes for CACDVLGGLYTDKLIF.

The sample holds a few counts of this clone. The chain uses TRDV1 and TRDJ1; D tentatively reads TRDD2 or TRDD3 (5 bases each). Trimming took 5 bases from V and 2 from J, leaving 30 bases between them. This CDR3 is built from 20 residues. Germline assignment: CDR1 TSWWSYY and CDR2 QGS. CDR3 sequence: CALGQPYVQLPLWDTDKLIF. The CDR3 DNA sequence: TGTGCTCTTGGGCAACCCTACGTTCAGCTCCCATTGTGGGATACCGATAAACTCATCTTT.

This chain joins TRDV1 and TRDJ1, with 11 bases lining up with TRDD3. Germline-derived CDR1 and CDR2 are TSWWSYY and QGS. V lost 0 bases, J lost 3 bases, and 30 bases stayed unmatched. The CDR3 has 25 residues. The CDR3 DNA is TGTGCTCTTGGGGAACTTCCCGCCTTCCTTCAACCGAACCGCCGTGGGGGATACGCCGCCGATAAACTCATCTTT. Its protein is CALGELPAFLQPNRRGGYAADKLIF.

This clone has a handful of counts. The chain uses TRDV1 and TRDJ1, with 8 bases that match TRDD2. From germline, CDR1 is TSWWSYY and CDR2 QGS. The length of the CDR3 is 18 residues. Trimming took 2 bases from V and 1 from J; bases not matched to a gene: 12. The CDR3 DNA reads as TGTGCTCTTGGGGAAGTCCTGCTTCCTACCTCTGTCACCGATAAACTCATCTTT. Translated, it gives CALGEVLLPTSVTDKLIF.

The rearrangement uses TRDV1 and TRDJ1; 8 nucleotides match TRDD3. The CDR3 loop spans 22 amino acids. From germline, CDR1 is TSWWSYY and CDR2 QGS. V shed 7 bases and J 0 bases; nucleotides not matched to a gene: 28. The CDR3: CALVSLRVFLLWTGGYTDKLIF. CDR3 sequence (DNA): TGTGCTCTTGTCTCTCTCCGGGTCTTCCTGCTCTGGACTGGGGGCTACACCGATAAACTCATCTTT.

The chain couples TRDV1 to TRDJ1, with TRDD3 matching over 9 bases. Germline trimming cut 5 bases from V and 4 bases from J; bases unmatched to any gene: 41. The CDR3 length is 26 residues. The V gene's germline CDR1 is TSWWSYY and CDR2 QGS. CDR3 sequence reads: CALGKGGPDSHPLLLGITGGDDKLIF. The CDR3 nucleotides read TGTGCTCTTGGGAAGGGGGGGCCTGATTCACACCCACTACTACTGGGGATTACTGGGGGAGACGATAAACTCATCTTT.

In this sample, this clone turned up a few times. The chain links TRDV1 to TRDJ1; perhaps TRDD3 as D (6 bases). V gave up 2 bases and J gave up 0 bases, with 22 bases separating them. This CDR3 region has 19 residues. The germline CDR1 and CDR2 sequences are TSWWSYY and QGS. CDR3 loop: CALGEFPPTWGRYTDKLIF. The CDR3 DNA is TGTGCTCTTGGGGAATTTCCCCCAACCTGGGGCCGGTACACCGATAAACTCATCTTT.